Sequencing of this TCR beta chain was carried out in a study of CD8+CD57+ T cells in acquired aplastic anemia. Study summary: Sorting CD4+ and CD8+ cells gave DNA averaging roughly 3.5 ug.

V was clipped by 1 base and J by 6 bases, with 13 bases between them. There are 13 residues in the CDR3. Germline V gives CDR1 GTSNPN, CDR2 SVGIG (reference sequence). Genomic DNA served as template for TCR beta VDJ and CDR3 profiling. TCRdb itself ran the reads through MiXCR, one entry per CDR3 protein. Of 450,000 to 550,000 distinct CDR3 sequences in the sample, around 32% are singletons; the top ten hold about 0.8%. The authors sequenced patients whose flow cytometry had shown CD8+CD57+ cell expansion. The enrolled patients all had severe acquired aplastic anemia. Blood sampling was performed on the patients, and none of them had received therapy by then.

The receptor was derived from a human donor with aplastic anemia. The sequenced material came from sorted CD4+, CD8+, or CD8+CD57+ T cells (not recorded which) from PBMCs. The rearrangement uses TRBV30 and TRBJ2-7; a possible D gene is TRBD1 (5 bases). CDR3 nucleotide sequence: TGTGCCTGGAGTGGGCAGGGTATTAGCGAGCAGTACTTC. Amino acid sequence: CAWSGQGISEQYF. Together with reference TRBV30 and TRBJ2-7, the CDR3 gives the full variable domain: SQTIHQWPATLVQPVGSPLSLECTVEGTSNPNLYWYRQAAGRGLQLLFYSVGIGQISSEVPQNLSASRPQDRQFILSSKKLLLSDSGFYLCAWSGQGISEQYFGPGTRLTVT.